Shown below are 20 T cell receptor beta chains from a single sample sequenced in a study of blood T cell repertoires in COVID-19. Generated by immunoSEQ multiplex PCR, the TCRdb table keeps only in-frame clones and is missing some. Altogether 150,000 or so clones are present, around four fifths being singletons, with the ten largest covering around 7.6%. Sequencing used peripheral blood. The receptors originated from a man between 40 and 49 years old who had recovered from COVID-19.

The chain employs TRBV5-6 and TRBJ2-7; a possible D gene is TRBD2 (7 bases). The V gene's germline CDR1 is SGHDT and CDR2 YYEEEE. V was trimmed by 0 bases and J by 7 bases, leaving 17 bases between them. This CDR3 contains 15 residues. The CDR3 loop reads CASSLVRGPVWEQYF. CDR3 in DNA: TGTGCCAGCAGCTTGGTGCGGGGGCCCGTCTGGGAGCAGTACTTC.

This clone was counted a single time. J is TRBJ1-2 and V is TRBV4-1, with TRBD1 matching over 11 bases. Trimming took 3 bases from V and 3 from J; bases not matched to a gene: 3. Germline CDR1 MGHRA, CDR2 YSYEKL. The length of the CDR3 is 15 residues. The CDR3 protein is CASSQRTGGDYGYTF. The CDR3 DNA follows: TGCGCCAGCAGCCAGAGGACAGGGGGCGACTATGGCTACACCTTC.

V usage is TRBV10-3 and J usage is TRBJ2-7; weak D call: TRBD2 (5 bases). CDR1 is ENHRY and CDR2 is SYGVKD in the germline V gene. V dropped 6 bases and J dropped 0 bases, with 9 bases sitting between them. This CDR3 comprises 13 residues. The CDR3 DNA reads as TGTGCCATCAGCGGGGTGGGCTCCTACGAGCAGTACTTC. This gives the protein CAISGVGSYEQYF.

The chain carries TRBV6-6 and TRBJ1-4; D may be TRBD1 (6 bases). V dropped 4 bases and J dropped 6 bases, with 18 bases sitting between them. There are 16 residues in the CDR3. Germline lookup yields CDR1 MNHNY and CDR2 SVGAGI (reference sequence). The CDR3 is CASSSYRQDADEKLFF. The CDR3 DNA reads TGTGCCAGCAGTTCCTACCGACAGGACGCGGATGAAAAACTGTTTTTT.

The rearrangement uses TRBV18 and TRBJ1-1; D is perhaps TRBD1 (6 bases). V was cut by 6 bases and J by 4 bases, with 18 bases left in between. CDR3 length: 15 amino acids. From germline, CDR1 is KGHSH and CDR2 LQKENI. CDR3 sequence reads: CASSSGPPGATEAFF. The CDR3 DNA is TGTGCCAGCTCTTCGGGACCCCCAGGGGCCACTGAAGCTTTCTTT.

The gene calls are TRBV7-8 and TRBJ1-5; a possible D gene is TRBD1 (5 bases). CDR1 and CDR2 (germline): SGHVS, FQNEAQ. This CDR3 contains 12 residues. The V and J ends lost 8 bases and 9 bases respectively, with 14 bases between them. The CDR3 reads CASRSGGGPQHF. DNA for the CDR3: TGTGCCAGCCGCAGCGGGGGGGGGCCCCAGCATTTT.

This chain joins TRBV5-4 and TRBJ2-3, with 7 nucleotides matching TRBD2. The germline CDR1 and CDR2 sequences are SGHNT and YYREEE (reference sequence). V was clipped by 2 bases and J by 0 bases; unmatched bases: 3. The CDR3 covers 15 residues. DNA for the CDR3: TGTGCCAGCAGCTTTGGGGGGGTGAGCACAGATACGCAGTATTTT. It encodes CASSFGGVSTDTQYF.

V is TRBV2 and J is TRBJ2-3; D is ambiguous. The V end was cut by 3 bases, the J end by 1 base, with 5 bases between. The CDR3 runs 13 residues. Germline CDR1 and CDR2: SNHLY and FYNNEI. The CDR3 protein is CASSDTRTDTQYF. CDR3 nucleotides: TGTGCCAGCAGTGATACACGCACAGATACGCAGTATTTT.

The chain carries TRBV7-9 and TRBJ2-5, with TRBD2 identical over 15 bases. The CDR3 contains 17 residues. Looked up from germline, CDR1 is SEHNR and CDR2 is FQNEAQ (reference sequence). V was pared by 5 bases and J by 3 bases, with 7 bases of the junction left unmatched. CDR3 DNA: TGTGCCAGCAGCCAAGGACTAGCGGGGGGGCCAAAAGAGACCCAGTACTTC. Protein sequence: CASSQGLAGGPKETQYF.

The gene calls are TRBV5-6 and TRBJ2-5; maybe TRBD2 (6 bases). Deletions cut 5 bases from V and 0 bases from J, with 14 bases between. The CDR3 is 15 residues long. Germline-derived CDR1 and CDR2 are SGHDT and YYEEEE. This CDR3 is CASSGAGGNQETQYF. CDR3 in DNA: TGTGCCAGCAGTGGGGCTGGCGGGAACCAAGAGACCCAGTACTTC.

This rearrangement joins TRBV3-1 (or the pseudogene TRBV3-2) to TRBJ2-7; 10 positions match TRBD1. The junction had 8 bases not matched to a gene; V was cut back by 5 bases and J by 7 bases. Germline lookup yields CDR1 LGHDT and CDR2 YNNKEL (reference sequence). There are 14 residues in the CDR3. CDR3 in DNA: TGTGCCAGCAGCTACGACAGGGGGCACCTTGAGCAGTACTTC. Protein: CASSYDRGHLEQYF.

The V and J genes are TRBV4-1 and TRBJ2-5, with D possibly matching TRBD2 (7 bases). The CDR3 loop spans 16 amino acids. Germline CDR1 is MGHRA and CDR2 is YSYEKL. Trimming removed 3 bases from V and 1 base from J, with 15 bases in between. In DNA, the CDR3 is TGCGCCAGCAGCCAGGTGGGGGGGCACCCCCAAGAGACCCAGTACTTC. Translated, it gives CASSQVGGHPQETQYF.

The chain employs TRBV4-2 and TRBJ2-1; 9 positions match TRBD2. This CDR3 has 18 amino acids. The germline V gene has CDR1 LGHNA and CDR2 YNFKEQ. The V segment lost 0 bases and the J segment 7 bases; nucleotides outside the gene matches: 13. In DNA form, the CDR3 reads TGTGCCAGCAGCCAAGATTACCTGCTAGCGGGGAAGGCAAATGAGCAGTTCTTC. Amino acids: CASSQDYLLAGKANEQFF.

The chain has TRBV29-1 and TRBJ1-1, with D possibly matching TRBD1 (5 bases). With 0 bases removed from V and 6 bases from J, the gap between germline ends came to 11 bases. The CDR3 sequence is 13 residues long. Germline-derived CDR1 and CDR2 are SQVTM and ANQGSEA. CDR3 sequence (DNA): TGCAGCGTTGAAGACAGGAGGGGTGCTGAAGCTTTCTTT. Translated: CSVEDRRGAEAFF.

V gene TRBV29-1 combines with J gene TRBJ2-2; maybe TRBD2 (5 bases). The CDR3 runs 11 residues. Germline lookup yields CDR1 SQVTM and CDR2 ANQGSEA. Trimming took off 4 bases at V and 8 bases at J, with 8 bases between the two ends. The CDR3: CSVGRGGELFF. The CDR3 DNA reads as TGCAGCGTTGGCCGGGGTGGGGAGCTGTTTTTT.

The rearrangement uses TRBV19 and TRBJ1-5; tentative D call: TRBD1 (5 bases). The CDR3 runs 13 residues. The V gene's germline CDR1 is LNHDA and CDR2 SQIVND (reference sequence). The V gene lost 5 bases and the J gene lost 5 bases, with 10 bases spanning the gap. The CDR3 DNA reads as TGTGCCAGTAGTCCTAAGGGGTATCAGCCCCAGCATTTT. Protein sequence: CASSPKGYQPQHF.

In this sample, this clone turned up once. The chain recombines TRBV3-1 (or the pseudogene TRBV3-2) with TRBJ2-3; tentatively, D is TRBD2 (6 bases). The CDR3 contains 12 residues. Germline V gives CDR1 LGHDT, CDR2 YNNKEL (reference sequence). Trimming took 4 bases from V and 14 from J, leaving 16 bases between them. CDR3 protein: CASSPRVGLTYF. CDR3 in DNA: TGTGCCAGCAGCCCCCGTGTGGGACTCACGTATTTT.

Comment on this clone: A read error may account for a junction end that differs from germline. CDR3 region: CASSSREAGVNGELFF. DNA of the CDR3: TGTGCTAGCAGCAGCAGAGAAGCGGGAGTCAACGGGGAGCTGTTTTTT. V is TRBV7-7 and J is TRBJ2-2; 8 bases agree with TRBD2. CDR1 is SSHAT, CDR2 FNYEAQ, per germline (reference sequence). The CDR3 totals 16 residues. The entire variable domain, with the rest obtained from reference TRBV7-7 and TRBJ2-2, is as follows: GAGVSQSPRYKVTKRGQDVTLRCDPISSHATLYWYQQALGQGPEFLTYFNYEAQPDKSGLPSDRFSAERPEGSISTLTIQRTEQRDSAMYRCASSSREAGVNGELFFGEGSRLTVL.

The chain recombines TRBV6-5 with TRBJ2-7; 8 bases fit TRBD2. Germline CDR1 and CDR2: MNHEY and SVGAGI. J gave up 5 bases and V 0 bases, and 6 bases lay outside the gene matches. This CDR3 comprises 15 residues. The CDR3 region is CASSYSGVAGNEQYF. CDR3 nucleotides: TGTGCCAGCAGTTACTCCGGAGTAGCGGGGAACGAGCAGTACTTC.

This clone was recorded once. V and J are TRBV4-3 and TRBJ2-7; D is unclear. The CDR3 is 15 residues long. With 0 bases removed from V and 4 bases from J, the gap between germline ends came to 13 bases. Germline CDR1 is LGHNA and CDR2 is YSLEER. The CDR3 DNA is TGCGCCAGCAGCCAAGAGCACAGTACCCTATACGAGCAGTACTTC. Its protein is CASSQEHSTLYEQYF.